The entry below describes one T cell receptor (beta chain). What it recognizes is unknown. At least 6.5 million PBMCs were isolated per sample. Every sample gave at least 6 micrograms of total RNA when it was extracted. This sample is drawn from a study of blood T cells in healthy people across ages. Study-wide results and limits: The study regarded diversity estimates from one million T cells as underestimates.

A sample-barcoded 5' primer and a J-beta primer mix were used in a second PCR of about 7 to 12 cycles. Using its own MiXCR run on the 5' RACE reads, TCRdb lists one record per CDR3 protein. The data contain about 640,000 distinct CDR3 sequences, roughly three fifths of them singletons. Germline V CDR1 and CDR2: SGHTA, FQGNSA. Trimming stripped 3 bases from V and 8 bases from J, with 16 bases between. This CDR3 contains 14 residues. The rearrangement uses TRBV7-2 and TRBJ1-2; D call uncertain. Sample: blood. The TCR was taken from a man aged 55 to 70 in good health. CDR3 in DNA: TGTGCCAGCAGCTTGGAAATCGTTTTAAAGGGCTACACCTTC. Protein product: CASSLEIVLKGYTF.